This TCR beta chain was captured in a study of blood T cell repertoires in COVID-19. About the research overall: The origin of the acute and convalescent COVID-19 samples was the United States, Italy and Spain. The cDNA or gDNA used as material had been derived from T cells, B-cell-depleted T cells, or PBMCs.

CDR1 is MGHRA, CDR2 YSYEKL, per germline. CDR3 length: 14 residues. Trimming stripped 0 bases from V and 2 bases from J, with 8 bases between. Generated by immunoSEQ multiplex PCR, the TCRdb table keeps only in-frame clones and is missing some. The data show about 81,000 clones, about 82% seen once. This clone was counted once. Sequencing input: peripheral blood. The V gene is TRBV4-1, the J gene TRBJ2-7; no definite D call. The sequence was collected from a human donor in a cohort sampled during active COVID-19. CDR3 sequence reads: CASSQDLGPYEQYF. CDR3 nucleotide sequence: TGCGCCAGCAGCCAAGATCTTGGGCCCTACGAGCAGTACTTC.